Listed below are T cell receptor beta chains from one sample, sequenced in a study of spatial heterogeneity in lung cancer. TCRdb itself ran the 5' RACE reads through MiXCR, one entry per CDR3 protein. The sample carries 20,000 to 25,000 distinct CDR3 sequences, 2.8% recorded once. Source: lung tumor tissue, taken at surgery. The receptor source for this set is a male donor with early-stage non-small cell lung cancer. CDR3s leave out the opening cysteine and the closing phenylalanine or tryptophan. D genes are given only for firm matches.

d_call | j_call | v_call | cdr3_aa
. | TRBJ2-5 | TRBV12-3/TRBV12-4 | ASKASAQETQY
. | TRBJ1-5 | TRBV6-6 | ASSSGVDQPQH
. | TRBJ2-5 | TRBV4-1 | ASSPHGREETQY
TRBD1 | TRBJ2-7 | TRBV6-5 | ASTARGPGSLREQY
. | TRBJ1-6 | TRBV30 | AFDRRNSPLH
TRBD2 | TRBJ2-1 | TRBV9 | ASSVSGSYNEQF
. | TRBJ1-2 | TRBV3-1 | ASSQGAIAMSYGYT
. | TRBJ1-5 | TRBV20-1 | SARAGRNQPQH
. | TRBJ2-5 | TRBV18 | ASSPRLGGETQY
TRBD1 | TRBJ2-5 | TRBV4-1 | ASSRTGGQGAQETQY